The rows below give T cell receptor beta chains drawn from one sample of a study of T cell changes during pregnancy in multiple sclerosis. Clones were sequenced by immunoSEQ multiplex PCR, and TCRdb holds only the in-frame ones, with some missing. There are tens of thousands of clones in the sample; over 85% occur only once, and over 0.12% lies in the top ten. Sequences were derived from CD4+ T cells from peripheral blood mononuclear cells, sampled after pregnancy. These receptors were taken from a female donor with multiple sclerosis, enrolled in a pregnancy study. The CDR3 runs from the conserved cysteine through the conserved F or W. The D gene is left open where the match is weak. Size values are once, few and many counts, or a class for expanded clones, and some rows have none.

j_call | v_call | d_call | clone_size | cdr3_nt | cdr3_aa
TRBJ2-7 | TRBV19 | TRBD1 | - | TGTGCCAGTAGTATCCGACAGGGCGCCTACGAGCAGTACTTC | CASSIRQGAYEQYF
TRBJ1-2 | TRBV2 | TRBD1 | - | TGTGCCAGCAGTGATGGGAGACAGGGGGCTGGTGGCTACACCTTC | CASSDGRQGAGGYTF
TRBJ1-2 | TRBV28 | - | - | TGTGCCAGCAGTTTAAGTAGTAGCAGGGGAACCTATGGCTACACCTTC | CASSLSSSRGTYGYTF
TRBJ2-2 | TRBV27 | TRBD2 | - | TGTGCCAGCAGTTTAGGACCCGGACTAGCGGACGGGGAGCTGTTTTTT | CASSLGPGLADGELFF
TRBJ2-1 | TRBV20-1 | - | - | TGCAGTGTCAAGCGGTCCAATGAGCAGTTCTTC | CSVKRSNEQFF
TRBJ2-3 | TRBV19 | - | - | TGTGCCACAGGTGGATGGACAGATACGCAGTATTTT | CATGGWTDTQYF
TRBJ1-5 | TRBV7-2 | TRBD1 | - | TGTGCCAGCAGTCAGACAGGGCCCAATCAGCCCCAGCATTTT | CASSQTGPNQPQHF
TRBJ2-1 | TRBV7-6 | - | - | TGTGCCAGCAGCTTATCCGCTACGGGACTCTCCTACAATGAGCAGTTCTTC | CASSLSATGLSYNEQFF
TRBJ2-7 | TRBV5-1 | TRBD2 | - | TGCGCCAGCAGCGGGAGCGGGAGCTCCTACGAGCAGTACTTC | CASSGSGSSYEQYF
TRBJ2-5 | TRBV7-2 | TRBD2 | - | TGTGCCAGCAGGGGACTAGCGGGAGGGCCCGGGGAGACCCAGTACTTC | CASRGLAGGPGETQYF
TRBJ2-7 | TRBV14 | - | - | TGTGCCAGCAGATCCTCAGGAACCTCCTACGAGCAGTACTTC | CASRSSGTSYEQYF
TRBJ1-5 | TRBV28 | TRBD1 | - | TGTGCCAGCTTCCGGGACAGGGAAGGTCGGGGCAATCAGCCCCAGCATTTT | CASFRDREGRGNQPQHF
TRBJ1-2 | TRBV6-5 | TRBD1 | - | TGTGCCAGCCTCAGGGGGACAGGGGAAGGAGGCTACACCTTC | CASLRGTGEGGYTF
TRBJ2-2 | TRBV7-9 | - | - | TGTGCCAGCAGCTTAGTTGGGACTTCGAACACCGGGGAGCTGTTTTTT | CASSLVGTSNTGELFF
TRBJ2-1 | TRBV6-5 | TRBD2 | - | TGTGCCAGCAGTTACCTTGGCGGGAGGGCGTGGAGTGAGCAGTTCTTC | CASSYLGGRAWSEQFF
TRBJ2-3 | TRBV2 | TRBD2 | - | TGTGCCAGCAGCGATGCCAGACTAGCGGGAGAAACAGATACGCAGTATTTT | CASSDARLAGETDTQYF
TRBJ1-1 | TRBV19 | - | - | TGTGCCAGTAGTATACGGAGGGAAACTGAAGCTTTCTTT | CASSIRRETEAFF
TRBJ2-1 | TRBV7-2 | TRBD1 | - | TGTGCCAGCAGATCAGGACAGGGCGGGTATGAGCAGTTCTTC | CASRSGQGGYEQFF
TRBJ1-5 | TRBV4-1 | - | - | TGCGCCAGCAGCCAAGAATCAGGGGAAGATCAGCCCCAGCATTTT | CASSQESGEDQPQHF
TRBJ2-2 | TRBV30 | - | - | TGTGCCAGCGGACAGAACCAAGGCACCGGGGAGCTGTTTTTT | CASGQNQGTGELFF
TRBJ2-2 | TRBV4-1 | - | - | TGCGCCAGCAGCCAAGGGTTGAAGGGGACCGGGGAGCTGTTTTTT | CASSQGLKGTGELFF
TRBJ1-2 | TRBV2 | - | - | TGTGCCAGCTGGACGTCGGGGGACTATGGCTACACCTTC | CASWTSGDYGYTF
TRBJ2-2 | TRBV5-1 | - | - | TGCGCCAGCAGCTTGAAACAGAGCACCGGGGAGCTGTTTTTT | CASSLKQSTGELFF
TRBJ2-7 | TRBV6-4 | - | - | TGTGCCCGCCGGAGGGACTTCGCCTACGAGCAGTACTTC | CARRRDFAYEQYF
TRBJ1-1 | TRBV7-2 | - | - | TGTGCCAGCAGCCCCGGAGCGGGGAACACTGAAGCTTTCTTT | CASSPGAGNTEAFF
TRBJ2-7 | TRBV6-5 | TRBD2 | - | TGTGCCAGCAGAAAACGTAGCGGGAGGAGGAACGAGCAGTACTTC | CASRKRSGRRNEQYF
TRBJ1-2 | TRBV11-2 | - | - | TGTGCCAGCAGCTCGGAGCTCTATGGCTACACCTTC | CASSSELYGYTF
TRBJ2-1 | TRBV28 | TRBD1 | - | TGTGCCAGCAAGAGGGGGGACAGGTACAATGAGCAGTTCTTC | CASKRGDRYNEQFF
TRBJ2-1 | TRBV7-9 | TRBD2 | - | TGTGCCAGCAGCCTAGGACTAGCGGCCTACAATGAGCAGTTCTTC | CASSLGLAAYNEQFF
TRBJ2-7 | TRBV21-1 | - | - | TGTGCCAGCAGCAAAGTAGGGAGGGGGAGGGGGTTCTACGAGCAGTACTTC | CASSKVGRGRGFYEQYF
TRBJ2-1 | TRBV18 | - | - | TGTGCCAGCTCGTCAGCCGGGGTTTGGTATGAGCAGTTCTTC | CASSSAGVWYEQFF
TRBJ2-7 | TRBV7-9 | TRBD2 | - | TGTGCCAGCAGACCCGAAGTAGCGGGGGACCCACATCACTTC | CASRPEVAGDPHHF
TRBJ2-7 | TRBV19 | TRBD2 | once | TGTGCCAGTAGTATTTGGGGAGGGACCGAGCAGTACTTC | CASSIWGGTEQYF
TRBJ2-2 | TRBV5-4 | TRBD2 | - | TGTGCCAGCAGCGGAGGACTAGCGTCGAACACCGGGGAGCTGTTTTTT | CASSGGLASNTGELFF
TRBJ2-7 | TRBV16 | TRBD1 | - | TGTGCCAGCAGCTCAGGACAGGGGCCCTACGAGCAGTACTTC | CASSSGQGPYEQYF
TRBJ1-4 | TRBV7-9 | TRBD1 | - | TGTGCCAGCAGCAGATATTCCGGGACAGGAGATACTAATGAAAAACTGTTTTTT | CASSRYSGTGDTNEKLFF
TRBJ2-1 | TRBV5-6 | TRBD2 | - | TGTGCCAGCAGCTTAACTCCGGGACTAGCGGGAGGGCAGGGCAATGAGCAGTTCTTC | CASSLTPGLAGGQGNEQFF
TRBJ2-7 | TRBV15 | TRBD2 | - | TGTGCCACCAGCAGAGGCCTCGCGGGATCTAGCGGCTACGAGCAGTACTTC | CATSRGLAGSSGYEQYF
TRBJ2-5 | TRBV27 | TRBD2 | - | TGTGCCAGCAGTTACCTAGCGGACCAAGAGACCCAGTACTTC | CASSYLADQETQYF
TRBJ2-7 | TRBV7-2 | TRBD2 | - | TGTGCCAGCAGCTTAATTGTAGCGGGAGGGCCCGGCGAGCAGTACTTC | CASSLIVAGGPGEQYF
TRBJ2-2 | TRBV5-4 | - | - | TGTGCCAGCAGCCAAGTAGGTCCAGGGGCCCCCACCGGGGAGCTGTTTTTT | CASSQVGPGAPTGELFF
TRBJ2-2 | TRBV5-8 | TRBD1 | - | TGTGCCAGCAGCACGGGGACAGGGGGGGCCGGGGAGCTGTTTTTT | CASSTGTGGAGELFF
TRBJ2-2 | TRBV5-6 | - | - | TGTGCCAGCAGCGCCCAGGTACCCGGGGAGCTGTTTTTT | CASSAQVPGELFF
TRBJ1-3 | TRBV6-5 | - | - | TGTGCCAGCAGTTCTATAGCAAACACCATATATTTT | CASSSIANTIYF
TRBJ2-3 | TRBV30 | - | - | TGTGCCTACCCCGCGGATTTCGGTACGCAGTATTTT | CAYPADFGTQYF
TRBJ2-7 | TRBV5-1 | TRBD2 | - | TGCGCCAGCAGCCTGACTAGCGGGACGAGCTCCTACGAGCAGTACTTC | CASSLTSGTSSYEQYF
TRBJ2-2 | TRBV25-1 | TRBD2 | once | TGTGCCAGCAGAGGGACTAGCGGACCCACCGGGGAGCTGTTTTTT | CASRGTSGPTGELFF
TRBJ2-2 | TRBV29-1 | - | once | TGCAGCGTTGTAAAGGACACCTTGAACACCGGGGAGCTGTTTTTT | CSVVKDTLNTGELFF
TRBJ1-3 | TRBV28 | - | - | TGTGCCAGCAGTCCGAGGGGGAAAGGGGCTGGAAACACCATATATTTT | CASSPRGKGAGNTIYF
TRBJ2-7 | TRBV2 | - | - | TGTGCCAGCAGTGATGAGGGTCGCCTCCGGGAGCAGTACTTC | CASSDEGRLREQYF
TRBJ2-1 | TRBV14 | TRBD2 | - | TGTGCCAGCAGCCAAGAATTATTAAAGACTAGCGGGGCTTACAATGAGCAGTTCTTC | CASSQELLKTSGAYNEQFF
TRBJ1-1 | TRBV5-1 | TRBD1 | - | TGCGCCAGCAGCTTGGCCGACAGGGGATGGACTGAAGCTTTCTTT | CASSLADRGWTEAFF
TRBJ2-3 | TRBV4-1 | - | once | TGCGCCAGCAGCCAAGTCGGTGATACGCAGTATTTT | CASSQVGDTQYF
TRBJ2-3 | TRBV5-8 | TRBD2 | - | TGTGCCAGCAGTTCCGGACTAGCGGGAGGATCGGGGGATACGCAGTATTTT | CASSSGLAGGSGDTQYF
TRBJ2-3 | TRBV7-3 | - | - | TGTGCCAGCAGCTTAAAAGGGGGTGATACGCAGTATTTT | CASSLKGGDTQYF
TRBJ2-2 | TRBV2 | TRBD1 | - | TGTGCCACATCGCGGGACAGGGTAGTCGGGGAGCTGTTTTTT | CATSRDRVVGELFF
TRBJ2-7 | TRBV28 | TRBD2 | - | TGTGCCAGCAGTCTGGGGGGGAGACTACCGGGGAACGAGCAGTACTTC | CASSLGGRLPGNEQYF
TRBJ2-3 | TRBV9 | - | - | TGTGCCAGCAGCGCAGCGATATCCACAGATACGCAGTATTTT | CASSAAISTDTQYF
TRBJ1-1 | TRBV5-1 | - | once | TGCGCCAGCAGCTTGTTAACAGGCAGCACTGAAGCTTTCTTT | CASSLLTGSTEAFF
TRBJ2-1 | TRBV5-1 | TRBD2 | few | TGCGCCAGCAGCCCACCGCTGGGCGGGAGGGCCAATGAGCAGTTCTTC | CASSPPLGGRANEQFF